This T cell receptor (beta chain) appears in the sequencing data of a study of control samples from healthy donors and cancer patients. Here immunoSEQ multiplex PCR was the method, and the copy in TCRdb shows in-frame clones only, minus some. Of around 130,000 clones listed, nearly 90% are singletons. The CDR3 extends over 15 amino acids. The germline V and J ends were trimmed by 7 bases and 2 bases, with 18 bases remaining between them. Germline lookup yields CDR1 LNHDA and CDR2 SQIVND (reference sequence). This TCR came from a man between 45 and 60 years old with head and neck cancer. The V and J genes are TRBV19 and TRBJ2-7; perhaps D is TRBD1 or TRBD2 (7 bases each). Sequencing used PBMCs. The CDR3: CASTSGGQLPYEQYF. CDR3 DNA sequence: TGTGCCAGTACCTCGGGGGGACAGCTTCCCTACGAGCAGTACTTC.